Following are 10 T cell receptor beta chains from one sample sequenced in a study of breast tumors, draining lymph nodes, adjacent tissues. One entry per CDR3 protein, called by TCRdb with MiXCR from the multiplex PCR reads. The table records approximately 130,000 distinct CDR3 sequences, around 21% of them present only once. Samples came from axillary lymph nodes draining the breast cancer. Sequenced sample: axillary lymph node tissue. The receptors come from a female donor with breast cancer. Some clones in this sample may be carry-over from other donors' samples.

This clonotype was counted many times. The J gene is TRBJ2-5, the V gene TRBV11-3; 8 nucleotides agree with TRBD1. CDR1 and CDR2 from the germline V gene are SGHNT and YENEEA. V shed 5 bases, J shed 6 bases, and the junction held 5 bases outside the gene matches. The length of the CDR3 is 13 residues. The DNA of the CDR3 is TGTGCCAGCAGCATTCGACAGGGGAAGACCCAGTACTTC. Its protein product is CASSIRQGKTQYF. The whole variable domain, filled in from reference TRBV11-3 and TRBJ2-5, reads EAGVVQSPRYKIIEKKQPVAFWCNPISGHNTLYWYLQNLGQGPELLIRYENEEAVDDSQLPKDRFSAERLKGVDSTLKIQPAELGDSAVYLCASSIRQGKTQYFGPGTRLLVL.

The chain employs TRBV11-2 and TRBJ2-6; D ambiguous. V gave up 3 bases and J gave up 0 bases, with 6 bases separating them. Germline CDR1 and CDR2: SGHAT and FQNNGV. This CDR3 has 15 residues. CDR3 bases: TGTGCCAGCAGCTTCTGGGGCTCTGGGGCCAACGTCCTGACTTTC. Amino acid sequence: CASSFWGSGANVLTF.

The gene calls are TRBV15 and TRBJ1-4; possibly TRBD1 for D (6 bases). Germline V gene sequence: CDR1 LNHNV, CDR2 YYDKDF (reference sequence). The CDR3 is made up of 12 amino acids. V was clipped by 0 bases and J by 14 bases, with 10 bases between them. For the CDR3, the DNA is TGTGCCACCAGCAGAGATTCTAGGGGGCTGTTTTTT. Its protein product is CATSRDSRGLFF.

About this clonotype itself: A much larger clone lies one base from this, so it may be a read error. V usage is TRBV7-8 and J usage is TRBJ2-1; no clear D. Germline V gene data show CDR1 as SGHVS and CDR2 as FQNEAQ. This CDR3 comprises 16 residues. Here the CDR3 reads CASSLGSVANQNGQFF. CDR3 in DNA: TGTGCCAGCAGCTTAGGATCGGTTGCGAACCAGAATGGGCAGTTCTTC.

This clonotype was recorded many times. V gene TRBV5-5 combines with J gene TRBJ2-7; no clear D gene. V shed 0 bases and J shed 0 bases, with 7 bases lying between them. This CDR3 is 14 amino acids long. Germline values: CDR1 SGHKS, CDR2 YYEKEE (reference sequence). The CDR3, as DNA: TGTGCCAGCAGCTTGGCGGCCCGCTCCTACGAGCAGTACTTC. This sequence encodes CASSLAARSYEQYF.

In this sample, this clonotype turned up many times. The genes are TRBV5-1 and TRBJ1-2; 7 bases agree with TRBD1. CDR1 SGHRS and CDR2 YFSETQ come from the germline V gene. The ends lost 4 bases at V and 6 bases at J; junction bases unmatched: 9. This CDR3 spans 14 amino acids. For the CDR3, the DNA is TGCGCCAGCAGCCGCGGTGGCAGGGGGGATGGCTACACCTTC. The encoded protein is CASSRGGRGDGYTF.

Regarding this clonotype: This likely comes from a read error, as the CDR3 has no conserved phenylalanine or tryptophan at its end. The chain joins TRBV5-6 to TRBJ2-5, with D unclear. Germline CDR1 SGHDT, CDR2 YYEEEE. Trimming stripped 1 base from V and 2 bases from J, with 3 bases between. The CDR3 is 12 amino acids. CDR3 nucleotides: TGTGCCAGCAGCTTGTCTCAAGAGACCCAGTACCTC. Amino acid sequence: CASSLSQETQYL.

Points on this clonotype: This sequence may be a read error, since a much larger clone differs from it by one base. The chain employs TRBV3-1 and TRBJ1-3, with D perhaps TRBD1 (5 bases). Looked up from germline, CDR1 is LGHDT and CDR2 is YNNKEL (reference sequence). The V end was cut by 3 bases, the J end by 0 bases, with 15 bases between. This CDR3 has 17 amino acids. The CDR3 DNA follows: TGTGCCAGCAGCCACCTCGAGACAGCGAGCTCTGGAAACACCATATATTTT. Residues: CASSHLETASSGNTIYF.

This clonotype showed up many times. V usage is TRBV20-1 and J usage is TRBJ2-2; TRBD1 agrees at 7 bases. J was trimmed by 1 base and V by 6 bases; bases with no gene match: 5. The CDR3 runs to 14 residues. CDR1 DFQATT and CDR2 SNEGSKA come from the germline V gene (reference sequence). Written as DNA, the CDR3 is TGCAGTGCCTTGGGACAGAAGAACACCGGGGAGCTGTTTTTT. It codes for CSALGQKNTGELFF.

This clonotype was detected many times. The chain couples TRBV24-1 to TRBJ2-5; 9 nucleotides align to TRBD2. The CDR3 loop spans 16 amino acids. V dropped 1 base and J dropped 2; count of bases not matched to a gene: 4. Germline V gene sequence: CDR1 KGHDR, CDR2 SFDVKD. CDR3 loop: CATSDFRGRVQETQYF. In nucleotides, the CDR3 is TGTGCCACCAGTGATTTTCGCGGGAGGGTGCAAGAGACCCAGTACTTC.